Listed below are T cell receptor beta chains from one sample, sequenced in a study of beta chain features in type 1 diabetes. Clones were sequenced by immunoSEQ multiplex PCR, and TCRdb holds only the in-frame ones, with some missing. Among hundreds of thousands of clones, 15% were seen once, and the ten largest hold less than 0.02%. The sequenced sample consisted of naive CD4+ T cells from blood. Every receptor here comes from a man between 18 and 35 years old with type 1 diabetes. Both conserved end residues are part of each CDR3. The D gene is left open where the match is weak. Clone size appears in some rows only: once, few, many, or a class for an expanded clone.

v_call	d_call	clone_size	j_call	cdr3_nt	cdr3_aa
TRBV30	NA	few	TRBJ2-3	TGTGCCTGGAGGGGACACTACACAGATACGCAGTATTTT	CAWRGHYTDTQYF
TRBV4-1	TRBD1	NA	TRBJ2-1	TGCGCCAGCAGCCTACACAGGGGGGAGCAGTTCTTC	CASSLHRGEQFF
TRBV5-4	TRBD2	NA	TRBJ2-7	TGTGCCGGCCACGGCGGCTCGGGGGCTAGCGGGAGTTACGAGCAGTACTTC	CAGHGGSGASGSYEQYF
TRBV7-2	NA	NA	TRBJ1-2	TGTGCCAGCAGCTTCCAGGCTGTCAACTATGGCTACACCTTC	CASSFQAVNYGYTF
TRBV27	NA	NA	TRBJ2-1	TGTGCCAGCAGGAAGGGGACTCACAATGAGCAGTTCTTC	CASRKGTHNEQFF
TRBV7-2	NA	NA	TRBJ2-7	TGTGCCAGCAGCTTGCCTAGCAGGGGTCGGGAGCAGTACTTC	CASSLPSRGREQYF
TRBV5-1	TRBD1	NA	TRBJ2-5	TGCGCCAGCAGCTTGGCAGGGGGCGCGGGGGAGACCCAGTACTTC	CASSLAGGAGETQYF
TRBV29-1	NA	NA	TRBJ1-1	TGCAGCGCCCAAGCACTCGTGAACACTGAAGCTTTCTTT	CSAQALVNTEAFF
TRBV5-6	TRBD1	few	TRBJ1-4	TGTGCCAGCAGCTCTTCGACAGGGGGTGGTGAAAAACTGTTTTTT	CASSSSTGGGEKLFF
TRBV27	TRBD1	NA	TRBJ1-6	TGTGCCAGCAGGATATTCGGACAGGGCGATTCACCCCTCCACTTT	CASRIFGQGDSPLHF
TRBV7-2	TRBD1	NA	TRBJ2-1	TGTGCCAGCAGCTTAGTAGGGACAGGCTACAATGAGCAGTTCTTC	CASSLVGTGYNEQFF
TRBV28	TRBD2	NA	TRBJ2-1	TGTGCCAGCAGTTCCCACTCTAGCGGGAGAGTTGAGCAGTTCTTC	CASSSHSSGRVEQFF